This T cell receptor beta chain was documented in a study of T cell changes during pregnancy in multiple sclerosis. This table comes from immunoSEQ multiplex PCR, and its TCRdb copy is limited to in-frame clones, with some not included. In the table there are roughly 56,000 clones, approximately 86% of which are singletons. Trimming removed 3 bases at V and 0 bases at J, with 7 bases between. Looked up from germline, CDR1 is LNHDA and CDR2 is SQIVND (reference sequence). There are 14 residues in the CDR3. This TCR was sampled from a female donor with multiple sclerosis, enrolled in a pregnancy study. This sequence joins TRBV19 and TRBJ2-3; no clear D. The specimen was peripheral blood, collected in the first trimester of pregnancy. The CDR3 protein is CASSILPSTDTQYF. CDR3 coding DNA: TGTGCCAGTAGTATTCTTCCTAGCACAGATACGCAGTATTTT.